This T cell receptor beta chain was sequenced in a study of T cells in Graves' hyperthyroidism and ophthalmopathy. Overall study context: Specimen type is peripheral blood, collected at initial diagnosis prior to any treatment.

The definition of stable Graves' hyperthyroidism was no ophthalmopathy progression within 18 months. Hyperthyroidism patients were newly diagnosed, had disease duration under 2 months, and were aged 18 to 65 years. Study conclusions and caveats: Among clonotypes expanded in thyroid above 0.001, most were also found in blood.

Details on this clonotype: Its antigen is unidentified.

Amplified TCR beta CDR3 regions derived from RNA transcripts. The TCR CDR3 was amplified in a first-round RT-PCR using the HTBI primer set. Each CDR3 protein gets one entry after TCRdb re-called the multiplex PCR reads with MiXCR. The profile covers fewer than 400,000 distinct CDR3 sequences, with 20% to 25% appearing a single time and less than 75% taken by the ten largest. There are 14 residues in the CDR3. V dropped 6 bases and J dropped 7; count of bases not matched to a gene: 6. Germline V gene data show CDR1 as MNHEY and CDR2 as SMNVEV (reference sequence). The rearrangement links TRBV27 to TRBJ2-4, with 10 positions matching TRBD1. The sequenced sample was blood. This TCR was recovered from a man in his fifties with Graves' hyperthyroidism. CDR3 amino acids: CASRGGTGVNIQYF. The CDR3, as DNA: TGTGCCAGCAGGGGGGGGACAGGGGTGAACATTCAGTACTTC.